This T cell receptor (beta chain) was observed in a study of human T cells and chemical hapten exposure. The time point here: pre-sensitization, week 0. The treatment denotes: therapeutic diphenylcyclopropenone sensitization with weekly scalp DPC. Individual cDNA molecules each carried unique molecular identifiers attached by the library. TCRdb used MiXCR to reprocess the RACE reads, holding one entry per CDR3 protein. This sample has 250,000 or so distinct CDR3 sequences, with roughly 7.7% found just once. This CDR3 is 15 amino acids long. J was trimmed by 0 bases and V by 4 bases; bases with no gene match: 3. Germline values: CDR1 MNHEY, CDR2 SMNVEV (reference sequence).

The receptor comes from a man between 18 and 29 years old with alopecia areata. Some clones in this sample may be carry-over from other donors' samples. The chain combines TRBV27 with TRBJ1-3; 7 bases fit TRBD1. The sample was whole blood, taken in connection with sensitization to the hapten diphenylcyclopropenone (DPC). The CDR3 reads CASSSQGLSGNTIYF. Here the CDR3 DNA reads TGTGCCAGCAGTTCACAGGGGCTCTCTGGAAACACCATATATTTT.